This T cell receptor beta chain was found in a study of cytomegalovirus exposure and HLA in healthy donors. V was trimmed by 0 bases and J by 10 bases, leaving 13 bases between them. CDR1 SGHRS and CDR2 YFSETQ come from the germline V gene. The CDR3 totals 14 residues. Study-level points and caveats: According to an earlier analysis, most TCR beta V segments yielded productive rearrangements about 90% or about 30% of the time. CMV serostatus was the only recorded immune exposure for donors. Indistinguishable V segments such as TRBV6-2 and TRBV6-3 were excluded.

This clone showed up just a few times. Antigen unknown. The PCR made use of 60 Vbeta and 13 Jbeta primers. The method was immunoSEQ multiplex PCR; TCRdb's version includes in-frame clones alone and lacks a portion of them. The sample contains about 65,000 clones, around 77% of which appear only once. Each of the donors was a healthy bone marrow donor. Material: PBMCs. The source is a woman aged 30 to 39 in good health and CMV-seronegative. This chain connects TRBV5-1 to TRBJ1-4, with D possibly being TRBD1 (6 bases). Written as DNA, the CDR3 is TGCGCCAGCAGCTTGGCAGGGGCGTCAGGAAAACTGTTTTTT. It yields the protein CASSLAGASGKLFF.